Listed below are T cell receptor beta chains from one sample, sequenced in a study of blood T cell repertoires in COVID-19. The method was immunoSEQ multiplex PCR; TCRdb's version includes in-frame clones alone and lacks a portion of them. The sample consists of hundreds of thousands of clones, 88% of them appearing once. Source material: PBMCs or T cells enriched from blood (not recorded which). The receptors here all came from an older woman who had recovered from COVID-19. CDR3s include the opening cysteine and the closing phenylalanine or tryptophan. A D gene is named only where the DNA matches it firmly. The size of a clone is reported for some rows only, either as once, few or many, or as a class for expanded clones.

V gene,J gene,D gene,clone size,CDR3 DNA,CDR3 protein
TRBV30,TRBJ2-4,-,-,TGTGCCTGGAGTCAGGGGCGCAACATTCAGTACTTC,CAWSQGRNIQYF
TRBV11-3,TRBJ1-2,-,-,TGTGCCAGCTCGCCAGGACTCTCCTATGGCTACACCTTC,CASSPGLSYGYTF
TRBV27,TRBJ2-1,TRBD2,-,TGTGCCAGCGTACCCGACGGGGGGAGGCCCTACAATGAGCAGTTCTTC,CASVPDGGRPYNEQFF
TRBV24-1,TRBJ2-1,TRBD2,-,TGTGCCACCAGTGCGACTAGCGGGGGGGCGGGCCTGGATGAGCAGTTCTTC,CATSATSGGAGLDEQFF
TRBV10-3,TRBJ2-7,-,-,TGTGCCATCAGCAAATCCGGACAGAACCACGAGCAGTACTTC,CAISKSGQNHEQYF
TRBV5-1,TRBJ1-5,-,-,TGCGCCAGCAGCACCGGACACAACAATCAGCCCCAGCATTTT,CASSTGHNNQPQHF
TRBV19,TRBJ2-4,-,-,TGTGCCAGTAAGGACAGCCGTGCCAAAAACATTCAGTACTTC,CASKDSRAKNIQYF
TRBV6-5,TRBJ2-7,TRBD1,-,TGTGCCAGCAGTTACTCCGGGACAGCCTACGAGCAGTACTTC,CASSYSGTAYEQYF
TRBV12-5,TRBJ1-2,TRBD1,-,TGTGCTAGTGGTTTGGCAACAGGGGGCCGCCCCTACTATGGCTACACCTTC,CASGLATGGRPYYGYTF
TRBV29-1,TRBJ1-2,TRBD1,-,TGCAGCGCCCCCGACAGGGGGGACTATGGCTACACCTTC,CSAPDRGDYGYTF
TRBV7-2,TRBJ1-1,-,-,TGTGCCAGCAGCTTACGACAGACCATGAACACTGAAGCTTTCTTT,CASSLRQTMNTEAFF
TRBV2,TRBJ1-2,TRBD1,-,TGTGCCAGCAGGGGGACAGTTGCTAACTATGGCTACACCTTC,CASRGTVANYGYTF
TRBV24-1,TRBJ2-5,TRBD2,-,TGTGCCACCAGTGGCGGGGGGCCCGGACCCCAAGAGACCCAGTACTTC,CATSGGGPGPQETQYF
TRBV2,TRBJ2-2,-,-,TGTGCCAGCAGTGAACACATGGCCGGGGAGCTGTTTTTT,CASSEHMAGELFF
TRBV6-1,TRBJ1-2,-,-,TGTGCCAGCAGTGAAGAGGGACACTCTAACTATGGCTACACCTTC,CASSEEGHSNYGYTF
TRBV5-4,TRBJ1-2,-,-,TGTGCCAGCAGCTTGGCTGGGAGTCCTGGCTACACCTTC,CASSLAGSPGYTF
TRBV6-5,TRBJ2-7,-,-,TGTGCCAGCACTTTTAGGGGAGGCGAGCAGTACTTC,CASTFRGGEQYF
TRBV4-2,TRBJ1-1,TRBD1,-,TGTGCCAGCACCGGGACAGGCAACACTGAAGCTTTCTTT,CASTGTGNTEAFF
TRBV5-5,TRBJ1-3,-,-,TGTGCCAGCAGCTTGGCCCCCCAGGGGTCCGGAAACACCATATATTTT,CASSLAPQGSGNTIYF
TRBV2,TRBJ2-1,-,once,TGTGCCAGCACCCAGGACAGACCCTCCTACAATGAGCAGTTCTTC,CASTQDRPSYNEQFF
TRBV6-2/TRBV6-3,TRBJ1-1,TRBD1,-,TGTGCCAGCAGTTCGGACAGGGCTCGCACTGAAGCTTTCTTT,CASSSDRARTEAFF
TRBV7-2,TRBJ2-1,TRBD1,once,TGTGCCAGCAGCTTAGGTTGGACAGGGAGCAATGAGCAGTTCTTC,CASSLGWTGSNEQFF
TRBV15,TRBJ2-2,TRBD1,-,TGTGCCACCAGCGCGCCGGGACAGGGGGCTTCGAACACCGGGGAGCTGTTTTTT,CATSAPGQGASNTGELFF
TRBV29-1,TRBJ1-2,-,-,TGCAGCGTCTGGGGGGTCTATGGCTACACCTTC,CSVWGVYGYTF
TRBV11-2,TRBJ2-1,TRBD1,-,TGTGCCAGCAGCCGACAGGGGTGGAATGAGCAGTTCTTC,CASSRQGWNEQFF
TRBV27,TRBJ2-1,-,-,TGTGCCAGCAGTTTAGCTAGCGTTTGGAATGAGCAGTTCTTC,CASSLASVWNEQFF
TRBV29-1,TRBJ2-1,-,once,TGCAGCGTTGTAAACAGCTCCTACAATGAGCAGTTCTTC,CSVVNSSYNEQFF
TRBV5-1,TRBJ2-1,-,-,TGCGCCAGCAGCTGGGACACACATTACAATGAGCAGTTCTTC,CASSWDTHYNEQFF
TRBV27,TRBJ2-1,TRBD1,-,TGTGCCAGCAGTCCCGGACAGGGGAGGGACAATGAGCAGTTCTTC,CASSPGQGRDNEQFF
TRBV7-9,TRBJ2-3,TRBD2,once,TGTGCCAGCAGCCAGACTAGCGGGGGGCGCACAGATACGCAGTATTTT,CASSQTSGGRTDTQYF
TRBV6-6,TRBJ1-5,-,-,TGTGCCAGCAGTTACACGGGGGGGAGCATCCAGCCCCAGCATTTT,CASSYTGGSIQPQHF
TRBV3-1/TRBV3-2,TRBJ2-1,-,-,TGTGCCAGCAGCCGCACCCGACCCAGCGTTAACAATGAGCAGTTCTTC,CASSRTRPSVNNEQFF
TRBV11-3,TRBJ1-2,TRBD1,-,TGTGCCAGCAGCTTAGATCTGGGGACAGGGGGCGATGGCTACACCTTC,CASSLDLGTGGDGYTF
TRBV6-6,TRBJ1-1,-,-,TGTGCCAGCAGTGCCACAGGGAACACTGAAGCTTTCTTT,CASSATGNTEAFF
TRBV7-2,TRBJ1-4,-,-,TGTGCCAGCAGCAGGGACATTACTAATGAAAAACTGTTTTTT,CASSRDITNEKLFF
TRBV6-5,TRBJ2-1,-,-,TGTGCCAGCAGTTCCCTGGAGTCTTACAATGAGCAGTTCTTC,CASSSLESYNEQFF
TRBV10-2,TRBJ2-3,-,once,TGCGCCAGCAGTGAGGTTAGAACCACAGATACGCAGTATTTT,CASSEVRTTDTQYF
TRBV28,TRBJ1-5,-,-,TGTGCCAGCAGTTTAGAGAACCAGCCCCAGCATTTT,CASSLENQPQHF
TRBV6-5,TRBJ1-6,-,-,TGTGCCAGCAGTCTACCCCGGGGTTCACCCCTCCACTTT,CASSLPRGSPLHF
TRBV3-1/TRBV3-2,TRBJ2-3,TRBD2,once,TGTGCCAGCAGCCAAGAAGCAGCTAGCGGGGGTCTGTTAGATACGCAGTATTTT,CASSQEAASGGLLDTQYF
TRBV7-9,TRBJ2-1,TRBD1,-,TGTGCCAGCAGCTTTTTGGACAGGGCGAATGAGCAGTTCTTC,CASSFLDRANEQFF
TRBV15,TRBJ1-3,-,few,TGTGCCACCAGCAGATCCCAGGGATCTGGAAACACCATATATTTT,CATSRSQGSGNTIYF
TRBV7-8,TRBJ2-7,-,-,TGTGCCAGCAGCTCGGACAGCTCCGTCAGGGAGCAGTACTTC,CASSSDSSVREQYF
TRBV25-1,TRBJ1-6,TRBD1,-,TGTGCCAGCAGTGAATCAGGACAGGGGAGCCTTAATTCACCCCTCCACTTT,CASSESGQGSLNSPLHF
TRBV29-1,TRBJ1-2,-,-,TGCAGCGTTGTAGGACTGTATGGCTACACCTTC,CSVVGLYGYTF
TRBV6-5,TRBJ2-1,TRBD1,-,TGTGCCAGCAGTTCCCGGACAGGGTGGACCTACAATGAGCAGTTCTTC,CASSSRTGWTYNEQFF
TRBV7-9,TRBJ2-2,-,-,TGTGCCAGCAGCAAAAGTGGGGGGGCCACCGGGGAGCTGTTTTTT,CASSKSGGATGELFF
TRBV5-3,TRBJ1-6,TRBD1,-,TGTGCCAGAAGCTTGAAAGGGACAGGGGAGGTCAATTCACCCCTCCACTTT,CARSLKGTGEVNSPLHF
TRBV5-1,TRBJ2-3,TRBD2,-,TGCGCCAGCAGCTTGTATGGCGGGGGGGCTGGAGATACGCAGTATTTT,CASSLYGGGAGDTQYF
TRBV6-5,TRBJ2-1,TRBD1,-,TGTGCCAGCAGGGTGGAGACAGGGGCTTACAATGAGCAGTTCTTC,CASRVETGAYNEQFF